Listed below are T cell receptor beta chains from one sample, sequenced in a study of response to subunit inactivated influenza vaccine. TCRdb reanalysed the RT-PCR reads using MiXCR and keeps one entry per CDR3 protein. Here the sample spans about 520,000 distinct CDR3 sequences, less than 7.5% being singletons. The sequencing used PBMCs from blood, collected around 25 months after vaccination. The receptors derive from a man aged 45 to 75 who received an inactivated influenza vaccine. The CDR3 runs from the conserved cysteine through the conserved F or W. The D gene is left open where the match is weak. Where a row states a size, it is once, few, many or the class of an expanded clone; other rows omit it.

CDR3 protein: CASSGRGLAGAKNIQYF
CDR3 DNA: TGTGCCAGCAGCGGACGGGGACTAGCGGGTGCCAAAAACATTCAGTACTTC
V gene: TRBV3-1
clone size: many
D gene: TRBD2
J gene: TRBJ2-4

CDR3 protein: CASSNRNANTGELFF
CDR3 DNA: TGCGCCAGCAGCAACAGAAATGCGAACACCGGGGAGCTGTTTTTT
V gene: TRBV5-1
clone size: many
D gene: NA
J gene: TRBJ2-2

CDR3 protein: CASSHEPRGWQETQYF
CDR3 DNA: TGTGCCAGCAGTCACGAACCCAGGGGGTGGCAAGAGACCCAGTACTTC
V gene: TRBV12-3/TRBV12-4
clone size: many
D gene: TRBD1
J gene: TRBJ2-5

CDR3 protein: CASSPGTGKNIQYF
CDR3 DNA: TGTGCCAGCAGCCCCGGGACAGGCAAAAACATTCAGTACTTC
V gene: TRBV5-8
clone size: NA
D gene: TRBD1
J gene: TRBJ2-4

CDR3 protein: CASSVVPGVVSYGYTF
CDR3 DNA: TGTGCCAGCAGCGTAGTCCCAGGGGTAGTTAGCTATGGCTACACCTTC
V gene: TRBV9
clone size: NA
D gene: NA
J gene: TRBJ1-2

CDR3 protein: CASSPTANTGELFF
CDR3 DNA: TGTGCCAGCAGCCCGACAGCGAACACCGGGGAGCTGTTTTTT
V gene: TRBV28
clone size: many
D gene: NA
J gene: TRBJ2-2

CDR3 protein: CAISKGQGRSYEQYF
CDR3 DNA: TGTGCCATCAGTAAGGGACAGGGGCGCTCCTACGAGCAGTACTTC
V gene: TRBV10-3
clone size: NA
D gene: TRBD1
J gene: TRBJ2-7

CDR3 protein: CASSELQGRTEAFF
CDR3 DNA: TGTGCCAGCAGTGAATTGCAAGGTAGGACTGAAGCTTTCTTT
V gene: TRBV25-1
clone size: many
D gene: NA
J gene: TRBJ1-1

CDR3 protein: CASSLVAVNTEAFF
CDR3 DNA: TGTGCCAGCAGCTTAGTCGCGGTGAACACTGAAGCTTTCTTT
V gene: TRBV7-2
clone size: many
D gene: NA
J gene: TRBJ1-1

CDR3 protein: CASSEAVSPQISDTQYF
CDR3 DNA: TGTGCCAGCAGTGAAGCGGTTTCCCCGCAAATTTCGGATACGCAGTATTTT
V gene: TRBV6-1
clone size: few
D gene: NA
J gene: TRBJ2-3

CDR3 protein: CASSHGTNTQYF
CDR3 DNA: TGTGCCAGCAGCCACGGGACCAATACGCAGTATTTT
V gene: TRBV7-9
clone size: few
D gene: NA
J gene: TRBJ2-3

CDR3 protein: CSATRSSGGATDTQYF
CDR3 DNA: TGCAGTGCGACGAGGTCTAGCGGGGGGGCCACAGATACGCAGTATTTT
V gene: TRBV20-1
clone size: few
D gene: TRBD2
J gene: TRBJ2-3

CDR3 protein: CASSSRRKLFF
CDR3 DNA: TGTGCCAGCAGCTCCAGAAGAAAACTGTTTTTT
V gene: TRBV7-2
clone size: NA
D gene: NA
J gene: TRBJ1-4

CDR3 protein: CASSERGSMPYEQYF
CDR3 DNA: TGTGCCAGCAGTGAAAGGGGTAGTATGCCCTACGAGCAGTACTTC
V gene: TRBV2
clone size: many
D gene: NA
J gene: TRBJ2-7

CDR3 protein: CASSLTYLLAGSNNEQFF
CDR3 DNA: TGTGCCAGCAGCTTGACTTACTTACTAGCGGGATCAAACAATGAGCAGTTCTTC
V gene: TRBV28
clone size: few
D gene: TRBD2
J gene: TRBJ2-1

CDR3 protein: CSASPVPGLNSPLHF
CDR3 DNA: TGCAGTGCTAGTCCCGTCCCGGGGTTGAATTCACCCCTCCACTTT
V gene: TRBV20-1
clone size: many
D gene: NA
J gene: TRBJ1-6

CDR3 protein: CASSQVQGSRSGKLFF
CDR3 DNA: TGTGCCAGCAGCCAGGTCCAGGGGTCCAGATCGGGAAAACTGTTTTTT
V gene: TRBV3-1
clone size: NA
D gene: NA
J gene: TRBJ1-4

CDR3 protein: CSVEDFNRDDQETQYF
CDR3 DNA: TGCAGCGTTGAAGATTTTAACCGGGACGACCAAGAGACCCAGTACTTC
V gene: TRBV29-1
clone size: few
D gene: NA
J gene: TRBJ2-5

CDR3 protein: CASSLAGGNLAKNIQYF
CDR3 DNA: TGTGCCAGCAGTTTAGCGGGCGGGAACCTAGCCAAAAACATTCAGTACTTC
V gene: TRBV12-3/TRBV12-4
clone size: NA
D gene: NA
J gene: TRBJ2-4

CDR3 protein: CASSVEPASTGELFF
CDR3 DNA: TGTGCCAGCAGCGTAGAGCCTGCGAGCACCGGGGAGCTGTTTTTT
V gene: TRBV9
clone size: NA
D gene: NA
J gene: TRBJ2-2

CDR3 protein: CASSLRGGTYGYTF
CDR3 DNA: TGTGCCAGCAGTTTGAGGGGAGGGACCTATGGCTACACCTTC
V gene: TRBV28
clone size: few
D gene: NA
J gene: TRBJ1-2

CDR3 protein: CASSSVLEIEQFF
CDR3 DNA: TGTGCCAGCAGTTCCGTACTAGAGATCGAGCAGTTCTTC
V gene: TRBV6-5
clone size: few
D gene: NA
J gene: TRBJ2-1

CDR3 protein: CAIRGGGTDTQYF
CDR3 DNA: TGTGCCATCAGGGGGGGCGGCACAGATACGCAGTATTTT
V gene: TRBV10-3
clone size: few
D gene: NA
J gene: TRBJ2-3